Below are 29 T cell receptor beta chains sequenced from a single sample in a study of T cells after yellow fever vaccination. Via MiXCR, TCRdb re-called the 5' RACE reads, giving one row per CDR3 protein. The table has roughly 350,000 distinct CDR3 sequences, over 3.5% seen once. The source material was PBMCs, sampled 5 days after the yellow fever booster vaccination. These receptors all come from a man aged 18-30 years who received the YFV17D yellow fever vaccine.

V gene TRBV2 combines with J gene TRBJ2-7; the D is unclear. Germline loops: CDR1 SNHLY, CDR2 FYNNEI. Trimming pared 3 bases from V and 3 bases from J, leaving 12 bases between. CDR3 size: 14 residues. The CDR3 region is CASSDVETFYEQYF. CDR3 nucleotides: TGTGCCAGCAGTGACGTGGAGACCTTCTACGAGCAGTACTTC.

This clonotype was picked up many times. The gene calls are TRBV7-9 and TRBJ2-1, with 9 bases matching TRBD1. The CDR3 has 17 residues. After removal of 5 bases from V and 5 bases from J, the junction contained 13 bases not matched to a gene. The germline CDR1 and CDR2 sequences are SEHNR and FQNEAQ (reference sequence). The CDR3 loop is CASSRRTGAPDDNEQFF. In nucleotides, the CDR3 is TGTGCCAGCAGCCGTCGGACAGGGGCACCCGACGACAATGAGCAGTTCTTC.

This sequence joins TRBV10-3 and TRBJ2-2; 8 nucleotides match TRBD1. The V gene end was trimmed by 10 bases and the J gene end by 1 base; junction bases not matched to a gene: 5. Germline V gene sequence: CDR1 ENHRY, CDR2 SYGVKD. The CDR3 spans 14 residues. The CDR3 loop reads CATGTGGNTGELFF. The CDR3 DNA follows: TGTGCCACCGGGACAGGCGGGAACACCGGGGAGCTGTTTTTT.

The chain combines TRBV6-5 with TRBJ1-4; D remains ambiguous. With 6 bases removed from V and 10 bases from J, the gap between germline ends came to 9 bases. The CDR3 contains 11 residues. In germline, CDR1 is MNHEY, CDR2 SVGAGI. CDR3 sequence reads: CASRGSGKLFF. The CDR3 bases are TGTGCCAGCAGGGGTAGCGGAAAACTGTTTTTT.

This clonotype was seen many times. The chain joins TRBV12-3 or TRBV12-4 to TRBJ2-3, with D unresolved. The germline V and J ends were trimmed by 7 bases and 3 bases, with 14 bases remaining between them. This CDR3 spans 14 amino acids. This chain's CDR3 is CASTLWLPTDTQYF. The CDR3 region has the DNA TGTGCCAGCACCCTATGGCTCCCGACAGATACGCAGTATTTT.

V is TRBV18 and J is TRBJ2-3; D may be TRBD1 or TRBD2 (7 bases each). Looked up from germline, CDR1 is KGHSH and CDR2 is LQKENI. CDR3 size: 16 residues. V dropped 6 bases and J dropped 4 bases, with 20 bases sitting between them. The CDR3 protein is CASSRTTGRVADTQYF. The CDR3 DNA follows: TGTGCCAGCTCCCGGACGACAGGGAGGGTCGCAGATACGCAGTATTTT.

This clonotype was counted only a few times. This sequence joins TRBV6-1 and TRBJ1-1, with TRBD1 matching 9 bases. Germline trimming cut 8 bases from V and 4 bases from J; bases unmatched to any gene: 5. Looked up from germline, CDR1 is MNHNS and CDR2 is SASEGT. The CDR3 is made up of 13 amino acids. CDR3 region: CASGGQGPTEAFF. CDR3 nucleotide sequence: TGTGCCAGCGGGGGACAGGGCCCCACTGAAGCTTTCTTT.

This clonotype has more than one count but fewer than ten. The chain employs TRBV7-9 and TRBJ1-2; the D gene is possibly TRBD1 (6 bases). CDR3 size: 15 residues. Germline values: CDR1 SEHNR, CDR2 FQNEAQ (reference sequence). V dropped 1 base and J dropped 6 bases, with 15 bases sitting between them. This CDR3 reads CASSLVRDNFNGYTF. The DNA of the CDR3 is TGTGCCAGCAGCTTAGTCAGGGACAATTTCAATGGCTACACCTTC.

This clonotype was detected only a few times. This sequence joins TRBV9 and TRBJ2-5; possibly TRBD1 or TRBD2 for D (5 bases each). Germline CDR1 reads SGDLS; CDR2 reads YYNGEE. The CDR3 loop spans 13 amino acids. V lost 3 bases to trimming and J lost 4 bases, with 10 bases between them. The CDR3: CASSGGRGETQYF. The DNA of the CDR3 is TGTGCCAGCAGCGGGGGCCGGGGAGAGACCCAGTACTTC.

In its sample, this clonotype was seen many times. The chain recombines TRBV6-1 with TRBJ2-7; 7 positions agree with TRBD1. V was pared by 1 base and J by 0 bases, with 0 bases of the junction left unmatched. CDR3 length equals 14 residues. Germline CDR1 and CDR2: MNHNS and SASEGT. CDR3 DNA sequence: TGTGCCAGCAGTGAAGGGGACAGCTCCTACGAGCAGTACGTC. This translates into CASSEGDSSYEQYV.

This clonotype has at least ten counts. The J gene is TRBJ2-3, the V gene TRBV20-1; 8 positions agree with TRBD2. The CDR3 length is 16 residues. Germline V gene sequence: CDR1 DFQATT, CDR2 SNEGSKA (reference sequence). Trimming took 4 bases from V and 4 from J; bases not matched to a gene: 13. The DNA of the CDR3 is TGCAGTGCTACCCCCCGGGGTAGCGGGGAACCAGATACGCAGTATTTT. Translation: CSATPRGSGEPDTQYF.

This sequence joins TRBV4-1 and TRBJ1-5; D is unresolved. The germline V gene has CDR1 MGHRA and CDR2 YSYEKL. V was clipped by 3 bases and J by 2 bases, with 20 bases between them. The CDR3 spans 18 residues. The CDR3 spells CASSQSGLGLDRNQPQHF. The CDR3 DNA is TGCGCCAGCAGCCAGTCGGGTTTAGGTCTCGATCGCAATCAGCCCCAGCATTTT.

Here the CDR3 DNA reads TGTGCCAGCCCGCAGGGGGCAGGGACGTACACCGGGGAGCTGTTTTTT. Translation gives CASPQGAGTYTGELFF. The chain couples TRBV7-9 to TRBJ2-2, with TRBD1 identical over 8 bases. The CDR3 sequence is 16 residues long. In germline, CDR1 is SEHNR, CDR2 FQNEAQ (reference sequence). V dropped 8 bases and J dropped 3; count of bases not matched to a gene: 11.

The J gene is TRBJ2-7, the V gene TRBV5-1, with 7 bases aligning to TRBD1. Germline CDR1 and CDR2: SGHRS and YFSETQ. The CDR3 spans 14 residues. V was clipped by 5 bases and J by 3 bases; unmatched bases: 8. The CDR3 reads CASRSPGQSYEQYF. In DNA form, the CDR3 reads TGCGCCAGCAGGTCGCCGGGACAGAGCTACGAGCAGTACTTC.

The chain carries TRBV5-1 and TRBJ2-2; TRBD1 or TRBD2 may be the D gene (5 bases each). The CDR3 contains 18 residues. Deletions cut 4 bases from V and 5 bases from J, with 24 bases between. The germline gives CDR1 SGHRS, CDR2 YFSETQ. The CDR3 protein is CASSRPSGTDLSTGELFF. CDR3 in DNA: TGCGCCAGCAGCCGACCGTCCGGGACGGACTTGAGTACCGGGGAGCTGTTTTTT. Supplemented by reference TRBV5-1 and TRBJ2-2, the full variable domain reads KAGVTQTPRYLIKTRGQQVTLSCSPISGHRSVSWYQQTPGQGLQFLFEYFSETQRNKGNFPGRFSGRQFSNSRSEMNVSTLELGDSALYLCASSRPSGTDLSTGELFFGEGSRLTVL.

The rearrangement joins TRBV20-1 to TRBJ2-5; 7 bases match TRBD2. There are 14 residues in the CDR3. The junction had 3 bases not matched to a gene; V was cut back by 0 bases and J by 2 bases. Germline CDR1 and CDR2: DFQATT and SNEGSKA (reference sequence). CDR3 sequence: CSARDPAGQETQYF. The CDR3 DNA reads TGCAGTGCTAGAGATCCAGCGGGGCAAGAGACCCAGTACTTC.

This clonotype was counted a few times. This rearrangement joins TRBV4-3 to TRBJ2-3; possible D gene TRBD2, 6 bases. This CDR3 is built from 16 residues. CDR1 and CDR2 (germline): LGHNA, YSLEER. With 0 bases removed from V and 8 bases from J, the gap between germline ends came to 18 bases. The CDR3 loop reads CASSQEGVRGSGTQYF. The CDR3 coding sequence is TGCGCCAGCAGCCAAGAAGGAGTCCGGGGGTCGGGTACGCAGTATTTT.

This clonotype was seen more than once but under ten times. The rearrangement links TRBV27 to TRBJ2-3, with TRBD2 identical over 11 bases. CDR3 length: 17 amino acids. V shed 0 bases, J shed 3 bases, and the junction held 5 bases outside the gene matches. From germline, CDR1 is MNHEY and CDR2 SMNVEV (reference sequence). CDR3 coding DNA: TGTGCCAGCAGTTTATCTTCTAGCGGGGGGCTTACAGATACGCAGTATTTT. It specifies CASSLSSSGGLTDTQYF.

This clonotype came up a few times. The chain employs TRBV16 and TRBJ1-5, with 9 bases fitting TRBD1. With 4 bases clipped from V and 4 bases from J, the junction kept 5 bases outside the gene matches. CDR1 is KGHSY and CDR2 is FQNENV in the germline V gene. The CDR3 spans 15 residues. The CDR3 region is CASSRAGQGNQPQHF. The CDR3 DNA follows: TGTGCCAGCAGCCGTGCGGGACAGGGTAATCAGCCCCAGCATTTT.

This clonotype was seen a few times. This CDR3 is CAISAMGYTEAFF. In DNA form, the CDR3 reads TGTGCCATCAGTGCAATGGGGTACACTGAAGCTTTCTTT. V gene TRBV10-3 combines with J gene TRBJ1-1; no reliable D call. Between the trimmed V and J ends, which lost 4 bases and 3 bases, there was a span of 9 bases. There are 13 residues in the CDR3. Germline V gene lookup returns CDR1 ENHRY and CDR2 SYGVKD.

This clonotype was picked up a small number of times. V usage is TRBV7-2 and J usage is TRBJ2-3; D may be TRBD1 (6 bases). V dropped 2 bases and J dropped 2 bases, with 17 bases sitting between them. This CDR3 comprises 17 residues. CDR1 is SGHTA and CDR2 is FQGNSA in the germline V gene. The CDR3 protein is CASSLPAGDIPTDTQYF. DNA of the CDR3: TGTGCCAGCAGCTTACCGGCAGGGGATATTCCCACAGATACGCAGTATTTT.

This clonotype appeared many times. The genes are TRBV6-2 or TRBV6-3 and TRBJ2-3; D gene unclear. CDR1 and CDR2 from the germline V gene are MNHEY and SVGEGT. The CDR3 spans 15 residues. The V and J ends lost 2 bases and 0 bases respectively, with 9 bases between them. CDR3 loop: CASSYTQESTDTQYF. In DNA, the CDR3 is TGTGCCAGCAGTTACACCCAGGAGAGCACAGATACGCAGTATTTT.

This clonotype has a handful of counts. CDR3 protein: CASSRDRESRAFF. The CDR3 coding sequence is TGTGCCAGCAGCCGAGACAGGGAGTCTCGAGCTTTCTTT. This chain joins TRBV14 and TRBJ1-1, with 7 nucleotides matching TRBD1. Germline trimming cut 4 bases from V and 10 bases from J; bases unmatched to any gene: 9. CDR3 length: 13 residues. The V gene's germline CDR1 is SGHDN and CDR2 FVKESK. The whole variable domain, filled in from reference TRBV14 and TRBJ1-1, reads EAGVTQFPSHSVIEKGQTVTLRCDPISGHDNLYWYRRVMGKEIKFLLHFVKESKQDESGMPNNRFLAERTGGTYSTLKVQPAELEDSGVYFCASSRDRESRAFFGQGTRLTVV.

There are a few counts of this clonotype. This chain connects TRBV27 to TRBJ1-2; D possibly corresponds to TRBD1 (6 bases). Trimming removed 5 bases from V and 2 bases from J, with 15 bases in between. Germline CDR1 MNHEY, CDR2 SMNVEV (reference sequence). The CDR3 runs 15 residues. Written as DNA, the CDR3 is TGTGCCAGCAGTCAACAGGGAAGGGGCAACTATGGCTACACCTTC. It specifies CASSQQGRGNYGYTF.

This clonotype was recorded at least ten times. The J gene is TRBJ2-1, the V gene TRBV19; D may be TRBD2 (5 bases). The CDR3 has 17 amino acids. Germline V CDR1 and CDR2: LNHDA, SQIVND (reference sequence). Trimming stripped 3 bases from V and 5 bases from J, with 20 bases between. The DNA for the CDR3 is TGTGCCAGTAGTATGTCGTATCGGTACGGGGATAACAATGAGCAGTTCTTC. The encoded protein is CASSMSYRYGDNNEQFF.

The chain employs TRBV7-2 and TRBJ2-1; maybe TRBD2 (6 bases). This CDR3 region has 13 residues. Germline V lookup: CDR1 SGHTA, CDR2 FQGNSA. The V end lost 6 bases, the J end lost 12 bases, and 18 bases lay between the germline ends. CDR3 DNA sequence: TGTGCCAGCAGAGGCGGGGCACAACTTGGGCAGTTCTTC. Its translation is CASRGGAQLGQFF.

This chain joins TRBV19 and TRBJ1-5, with D hard to call. The CDR3 is 15 residues long. Trimming took 4 bases from V and 2 from J, leaving 12 bases between them. Germline-derived CDR1 and CDR2 are LNHDA and SQIVND (reference sequence). CDR3 residues: CASSTYSGGNQPQHF. CDR3 DNA: TGTGCCAGTAGTACTTACAGCGGCGGCAATCAGCCCCAGCATTTT.

This clonotype was observed many times. The chain carries TRBV7-2 and TRBJ2-3; D is ambiguous. This CDR3 has 14 amino acids. The V end lost 7 bases, the J end lost 2 bases, and 13 bases lay between the germline ends. Per the germline V gene, CDR1 is SGHTA and CDR2 is FQGNSA. CDR3 loop: CASISSRATDTQYF. In nucleotides, the CDR3 is TGTGCCAGCATAAGTTCTCGGGCCACAGATACGCAGTATTTT.

The chain combines TRBV2 with TRBJ1-2; D call uncertain. This CDR3 is built from 13 residues. Germline V CDR1 and CDR2: SNHLY, FYNNEI. V dropped 5 bases and J dropped 7 bases, with 14 bases sitting between them. This chain's CDR3 is CASSHNPSLGYTF. The CDR3 DNA is TGTGCCAGCAGTCACAACCCCTCCCTTGGCTACACCTTC.